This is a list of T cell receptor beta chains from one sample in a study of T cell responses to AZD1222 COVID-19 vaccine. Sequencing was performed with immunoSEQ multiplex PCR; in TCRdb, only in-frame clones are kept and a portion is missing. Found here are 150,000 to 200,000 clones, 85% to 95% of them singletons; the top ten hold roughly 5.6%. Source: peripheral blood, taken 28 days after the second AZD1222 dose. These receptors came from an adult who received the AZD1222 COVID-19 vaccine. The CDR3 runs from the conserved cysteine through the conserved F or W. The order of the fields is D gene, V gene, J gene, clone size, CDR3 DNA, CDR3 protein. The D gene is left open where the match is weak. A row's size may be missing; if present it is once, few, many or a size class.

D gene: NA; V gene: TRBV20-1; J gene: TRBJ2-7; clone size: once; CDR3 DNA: TGCAGTGCTAGTTCGAGACTTGCCTCTCCCGAGCAGTACTTC; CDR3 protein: CSASSRLASPEQYF
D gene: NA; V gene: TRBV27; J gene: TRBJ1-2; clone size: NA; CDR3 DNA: TGTGCCAGCAGTATAACCCGGGGGGGATATGGCTACACCTTC; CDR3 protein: CASSITRGGYGYTF
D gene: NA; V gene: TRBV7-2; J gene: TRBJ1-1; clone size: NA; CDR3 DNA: TGTGCCAGCAGCTTAGGTGGAGGGGACGGGGGCACTGAAGCTTTCTTT; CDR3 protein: CASSLGGGDGGTEAFF
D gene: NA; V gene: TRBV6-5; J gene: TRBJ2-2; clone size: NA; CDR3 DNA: TGTGCCAGCAGTTATGTCGCTAAAACCGGGGAGCTGTTTTTT; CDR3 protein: CASSYVAKTGELFF
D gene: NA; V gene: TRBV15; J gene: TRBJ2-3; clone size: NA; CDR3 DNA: TGTGCCACCTACCAGGGGGAGGGAAGCACAGATACGCAGTATTTT; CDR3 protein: CATYQGEGSTDTQYF
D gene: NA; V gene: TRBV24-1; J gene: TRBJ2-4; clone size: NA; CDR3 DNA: TGTGCCACCAGTGATGGGAGTCAGAACATTCAGTACTTC; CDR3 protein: CATSDGSQNIQYF
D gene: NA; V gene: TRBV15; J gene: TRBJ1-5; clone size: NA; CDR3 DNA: TGTGCCACCAGCAGAGATAAGGGCAGGGCCGGCAATCAGCCCCAGCATTTT; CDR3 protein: CATSRDKGRAGNQPQHF
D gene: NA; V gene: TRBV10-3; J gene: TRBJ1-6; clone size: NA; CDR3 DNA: TGTGCCATCAGTGAAACAGATCTTAATTCACCCCTCCACTTT; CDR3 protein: CAISETDLNSPLHF
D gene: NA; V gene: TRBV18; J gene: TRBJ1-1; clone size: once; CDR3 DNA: TGTGCCAGCTCACCACAATTGGGTGGCACTGAAGCTTTCTTT; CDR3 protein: CASSPQLGGTEAFF
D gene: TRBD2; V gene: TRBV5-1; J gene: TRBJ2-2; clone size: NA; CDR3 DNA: TGCGCCAGCAGCTTGCCTAGCGGGAGGGCGGGGAACACCGGGGAGCTGTTTTTT; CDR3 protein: CASSLPSGRAGNTGELFF
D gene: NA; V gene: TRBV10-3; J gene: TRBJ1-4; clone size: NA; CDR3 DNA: TGTGCCATCAGTGACAAGGGTTGGGAAAAACTGTTTTTT; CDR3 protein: CAISDKGWEKLFF
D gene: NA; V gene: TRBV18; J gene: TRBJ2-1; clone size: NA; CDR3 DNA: TGTGCCAGCTCAGTAGCCAATGAGCAGTTCTTC; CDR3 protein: CASSVANEQFF
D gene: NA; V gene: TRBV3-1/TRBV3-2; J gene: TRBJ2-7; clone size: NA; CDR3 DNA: TGTGCCAGCAGCCACCAGGGGCGAGAGTACGAGCAGTACTTC; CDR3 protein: CASSHQGREYEQYF
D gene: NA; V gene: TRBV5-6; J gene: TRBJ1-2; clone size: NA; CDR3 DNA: TGTGCCAGCAGCTTAAAGTTAGCCAGGAGTAACTATGGCTACACCTTC; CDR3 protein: CASSLKLARSNYGYTF
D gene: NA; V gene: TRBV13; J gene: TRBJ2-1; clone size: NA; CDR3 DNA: TGTGCCAGCAGCCCCCGTATGAGCCCGACGGGTGAGCAGTTCTTC; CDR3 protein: CASSPRMSPTGEQFF
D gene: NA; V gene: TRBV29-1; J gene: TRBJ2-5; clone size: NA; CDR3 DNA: TGCAGCGTCGTAGGGGGGCAAGAGACTCAGTACTTC; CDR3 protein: CSVVGGQETQYF
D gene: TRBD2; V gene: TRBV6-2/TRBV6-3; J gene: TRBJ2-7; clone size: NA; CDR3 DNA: TGTGCCAGCAGTTACCAGACTAGCGGGGGATTAGGCCTTAGCAACTACGAGCAGTACTTC; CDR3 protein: CASSYQTSGGLGLSNYEQYF
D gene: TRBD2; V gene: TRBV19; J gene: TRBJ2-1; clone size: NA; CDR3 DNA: TGTGCCAGTACTGAAACCGGGACTACCTCCTACAATGAGCAGTTCTTC; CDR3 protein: CASTETGTTSYNEQFF
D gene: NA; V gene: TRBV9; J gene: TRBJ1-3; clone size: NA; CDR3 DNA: TGTGCCAGCAGCGTAGGAACAGGCAGAGGAAACACCATATATTTT; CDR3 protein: CASSVGTGRGNTIYF
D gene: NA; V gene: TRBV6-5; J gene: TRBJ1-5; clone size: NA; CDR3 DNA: TGTGCCAGCAGATCAGACGGGAATAGCAATCAGCCCCAGCATTTT; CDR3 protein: CASRSDGNSNQPQHF
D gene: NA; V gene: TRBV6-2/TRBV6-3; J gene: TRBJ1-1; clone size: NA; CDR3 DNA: TGTGCCAGCAGTTACGACGCCGGTGGGGGTGAAGCTTTCTTT; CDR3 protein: CASSYDAGGGEAFF
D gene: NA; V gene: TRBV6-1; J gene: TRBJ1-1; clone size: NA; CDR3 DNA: TGTGCCAGCAGTGAGAGGGGAAACACTGAAGCTTTCTTT; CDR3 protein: CASSERGNTEAFF
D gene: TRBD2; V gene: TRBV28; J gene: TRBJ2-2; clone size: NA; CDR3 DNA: TGTGCCAGCAGTCCTGGGACTAGCGGGAGTTACGGGGAGCTGTTTTTT; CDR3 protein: CASSPGTSGSYGELFF
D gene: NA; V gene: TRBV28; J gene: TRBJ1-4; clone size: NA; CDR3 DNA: TGTGCCAGCAGTGTCGGAGACCTTGACGAAAAACTGTTTTTT; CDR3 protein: CASSVGDLDEKLFF
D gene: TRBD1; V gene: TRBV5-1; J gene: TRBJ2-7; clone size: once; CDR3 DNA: TGCGCCAGCAGCCCAGGAGACAGGGAGCTGGACGAGCAGTACTTC; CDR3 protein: CASSPGDRELDEQYF
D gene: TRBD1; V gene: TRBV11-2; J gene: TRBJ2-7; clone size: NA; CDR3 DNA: TGTGCCAGCACCGACGGGACAGGCTCCTACGAGCAGTACTTC; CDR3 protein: CASTDGTGSYEQYF
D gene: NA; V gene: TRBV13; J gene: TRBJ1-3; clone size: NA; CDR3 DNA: TGTGCCAGCAGCTTAATGGGGGGGTACGGGAACACCATATATTTT; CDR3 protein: CASSLMGGYGNTIYF
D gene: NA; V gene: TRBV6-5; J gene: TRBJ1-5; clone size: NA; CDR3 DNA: TGTGCCAGCAGCCCCTCCTATAATCAGCCCCAGCATTTT; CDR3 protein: CASSPSYNQPQHF